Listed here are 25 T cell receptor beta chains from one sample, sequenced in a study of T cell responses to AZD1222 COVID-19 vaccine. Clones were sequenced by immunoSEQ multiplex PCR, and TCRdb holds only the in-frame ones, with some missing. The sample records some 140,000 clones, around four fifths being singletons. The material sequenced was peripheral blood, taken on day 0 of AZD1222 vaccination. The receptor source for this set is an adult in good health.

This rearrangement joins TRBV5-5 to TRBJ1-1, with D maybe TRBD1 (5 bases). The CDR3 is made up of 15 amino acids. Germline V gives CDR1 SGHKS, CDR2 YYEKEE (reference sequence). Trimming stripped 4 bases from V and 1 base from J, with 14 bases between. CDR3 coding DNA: TGTGCCAGCAGCGGTGGATCTACAGGGAACACTGAAGCTTTCTTT. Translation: CASSGGSTGNTEAFF.

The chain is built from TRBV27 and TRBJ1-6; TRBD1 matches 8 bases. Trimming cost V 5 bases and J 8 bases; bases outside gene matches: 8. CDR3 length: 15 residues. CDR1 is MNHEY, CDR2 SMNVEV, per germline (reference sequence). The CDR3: CASSARTGKDSPLHF. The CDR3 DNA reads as TGTGCCAGCAGTGCCCGGACAGGGAAAGATTCACCCCTCCACTTT.

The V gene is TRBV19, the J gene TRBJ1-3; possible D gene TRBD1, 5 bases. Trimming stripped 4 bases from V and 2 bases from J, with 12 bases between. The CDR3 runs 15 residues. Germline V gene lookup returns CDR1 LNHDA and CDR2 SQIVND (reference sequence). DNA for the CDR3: TGTGCCAGTAGTAAGGAGGCAGGGACTGGAAACACCATATATTTT. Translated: CASSKEAGTGNTIYF.

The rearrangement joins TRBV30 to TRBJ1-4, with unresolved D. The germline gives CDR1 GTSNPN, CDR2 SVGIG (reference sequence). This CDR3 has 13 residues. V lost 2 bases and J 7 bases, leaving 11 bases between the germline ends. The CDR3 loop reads CAWSKGEGEKLFF. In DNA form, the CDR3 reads TGTGCCTGGAGTAAGGGAGAGGGTGAAAAACTGTTTTTT. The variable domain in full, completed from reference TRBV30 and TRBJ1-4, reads SQTIHQWPATLVQPVGSPLSLECTVEGTSNPNLYWYRQAAGRGLQLLFYSVGIGQISSEVPQNLSASRPQDRQFILSSKKLLLSDSGFYLCAWSKGEGEKLFFGSGTQLSVL.

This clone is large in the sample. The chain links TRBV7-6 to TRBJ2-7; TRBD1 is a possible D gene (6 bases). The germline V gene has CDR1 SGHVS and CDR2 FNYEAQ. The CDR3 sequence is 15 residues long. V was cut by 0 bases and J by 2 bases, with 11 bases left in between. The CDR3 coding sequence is TGTGCCAGCAGCTTAGCCCCGGCAGGGGCCTACGAGCAGTACTTC. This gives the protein CASSLAPAGAYEQYF.

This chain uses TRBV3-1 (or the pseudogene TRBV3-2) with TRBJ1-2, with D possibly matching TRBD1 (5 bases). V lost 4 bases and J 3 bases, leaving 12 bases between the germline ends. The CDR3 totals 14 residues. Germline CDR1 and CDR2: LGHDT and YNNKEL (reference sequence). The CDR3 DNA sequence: TGTGCCAGCAGCCCGTACCAGGGAGACTATGGCTACACCTTC. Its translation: CASSPYQGDYGYTF.

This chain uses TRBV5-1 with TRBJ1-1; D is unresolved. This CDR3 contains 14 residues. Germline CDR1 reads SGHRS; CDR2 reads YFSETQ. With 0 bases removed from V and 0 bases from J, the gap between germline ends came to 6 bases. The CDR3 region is CASSLELLNTEAFF. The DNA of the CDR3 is TGCGCCAGCAGCTTGGAGCTCTTGAACACTGAAGCTTTCTTT. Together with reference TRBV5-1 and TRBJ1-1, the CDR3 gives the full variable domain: KAGVTQTPRYLIKTRGQQVTLSCSPISGHRSVSWYQQTPGQGLQFLFEYFSETQRNKGNFPGRFSGRQFSNSRSEMNVSTLELGDSALYLCASSLELLNTEAFFGQGTRLTVV.

CDR3 sequence reads: CASSWTSGGSDTQYF. In DNA form, the CDR3 reads TGTGCCAGCAGTTGGACTAGCGGGGGCTCAGATACGCAGTATTTT. This chain links TRBV2 with TRBJ2-3, with 13 bases matching TRBD2. V gave up 5 bases and J gave up 4 bases; unmatched junction bases: 3. CDR1 and CDR2 (germline): SNHLY, FYNNEI. This CDR3 is 15 amino acids long. The full variable domain, with the rest looked up from reference TRBV2 and TRBJ2-3, is EPEVTQTPSHQVTQMGQEVILRCVPISNHLYFYWYRQILGQKVEFLVSFYNNEISEKSEIFDDQFSVERPDGSNFTLKIRSTKLEDSAMYFCASSWTSGGSDTQYFGPGTRLTVL.

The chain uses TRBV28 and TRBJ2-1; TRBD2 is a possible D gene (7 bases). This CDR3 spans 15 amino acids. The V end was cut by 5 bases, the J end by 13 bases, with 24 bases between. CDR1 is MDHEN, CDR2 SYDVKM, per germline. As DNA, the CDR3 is TGTGCCAGCAGTCCGGCGGGGGCCGGCCGGGAGGTTCAGTTCTTC. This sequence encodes CASSPAGAGREVQFF.

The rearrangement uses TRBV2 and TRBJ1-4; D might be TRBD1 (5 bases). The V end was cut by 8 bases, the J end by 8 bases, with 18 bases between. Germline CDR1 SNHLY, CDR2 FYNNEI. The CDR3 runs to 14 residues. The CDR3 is CASGRDRSIEKLFF. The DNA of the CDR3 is TGTGCCAGCGGGAGGGACCGGAGCATCGAAAAACTGTTTTTT. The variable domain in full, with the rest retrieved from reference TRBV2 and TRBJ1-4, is EPEVTQTPSHQVTQMGQEVILRCVPISNHLYFYWYRQILGQKVEFLVSFYNNEISEKSEIFDDQFSVERPDGSNFTLKIRSTKLEDSAMYFCASGRDRSIEKLFFGSGTQLSVL.

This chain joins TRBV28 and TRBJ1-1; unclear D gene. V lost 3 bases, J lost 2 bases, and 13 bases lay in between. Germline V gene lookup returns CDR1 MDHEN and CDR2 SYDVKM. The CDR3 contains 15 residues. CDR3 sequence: CASSLPGRYNTEAFF. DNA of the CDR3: TGTGCCAGCAGTTTGCCCGGCAGGTACAACACTGAAGCTTTCTTT.

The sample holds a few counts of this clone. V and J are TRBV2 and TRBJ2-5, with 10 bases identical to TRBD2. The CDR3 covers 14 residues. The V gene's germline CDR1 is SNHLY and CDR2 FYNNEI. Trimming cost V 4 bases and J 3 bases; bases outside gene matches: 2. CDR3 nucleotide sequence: TGTGCCAGCAGTGTCCTAGCGGGGGAAGAGACCCAGTACTTC. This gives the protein CASSVLAGEETQYF. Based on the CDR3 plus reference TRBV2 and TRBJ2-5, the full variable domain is EPEVTQTPSHQVTQMGQEVILRCVPISNHLYFYWYRQILGQKVEFLVSFYNNEISEKSEIFDDQFSVERPDGSNFTLKIRSTKLEDSAMYFCASSVLAGEETQYFGPGTRLLVL.

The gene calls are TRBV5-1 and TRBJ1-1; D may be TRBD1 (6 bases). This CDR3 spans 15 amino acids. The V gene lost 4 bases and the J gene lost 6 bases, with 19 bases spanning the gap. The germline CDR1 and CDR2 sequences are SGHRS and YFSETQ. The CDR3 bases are TGCGCCAGCAGCCGGTTACAGGGTTCGGTCTCTGAAGCTTTCTTT. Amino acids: CASSRLQGSVSEAFF.

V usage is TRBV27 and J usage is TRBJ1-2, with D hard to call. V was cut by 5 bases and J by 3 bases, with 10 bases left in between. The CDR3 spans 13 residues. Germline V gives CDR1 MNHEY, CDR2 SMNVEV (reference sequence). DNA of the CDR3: TGTGCCAGCAGTGCCCTTGGACACTATGGCTACACCTTC. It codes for CASSALGHYGYTF.

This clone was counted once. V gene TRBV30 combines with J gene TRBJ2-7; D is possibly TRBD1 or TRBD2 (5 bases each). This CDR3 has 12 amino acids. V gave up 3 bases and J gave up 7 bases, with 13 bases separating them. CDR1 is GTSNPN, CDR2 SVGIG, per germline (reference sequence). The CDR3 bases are TGTGCCTGGAGGTTTAGAGGGGATGAGCAGTACTTC. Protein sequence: CAWRFRGDEQYF.

The DNA for the CDR3 is TGTGCCAGCAGTTTAGGGGGGGCCTTCCTTAATCAGCCCCAGCATTTT. Encoded protein: CASSLGGAFLNQPQHF. This rearrangement joins TRBV27 to TRBJ1-5; TRBD1 might be the D (6 bases). V was pared by 2 bases and J by 4 bases, with 15 bases between. This CDR3 is 16 amino acids long. Germline CDR1 and CDR2: MNHEY and SMNVEV (reference sequence).

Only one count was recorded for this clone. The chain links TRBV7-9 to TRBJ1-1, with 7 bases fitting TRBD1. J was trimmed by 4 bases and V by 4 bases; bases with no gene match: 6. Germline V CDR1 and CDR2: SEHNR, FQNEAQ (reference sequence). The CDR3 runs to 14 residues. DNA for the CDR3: TGTGCCAGCAGCTCTCAGGGGGGCGTCACTGAAGCTTTCTTT. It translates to CASSSQGGVTEAFF.

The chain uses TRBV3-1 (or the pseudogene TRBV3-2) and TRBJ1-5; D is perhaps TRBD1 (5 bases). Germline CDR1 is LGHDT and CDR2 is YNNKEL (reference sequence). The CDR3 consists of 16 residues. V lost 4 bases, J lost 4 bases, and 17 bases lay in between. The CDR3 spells CASSLTTRGRNQPQHF. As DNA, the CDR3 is TGTGCCAGCAGCCTTACGACCCGGGGGAGGAATCAGCCCCAGCATTTT.

The DNA for the CDR3 is TGTGCCAGCAGCTTGTCGACAGGGGGCACAGCTTTCTTT. Translation gives CASSLSTGGTAFF. The chain uses TRBV5-5 and TRBJ1-1; TRBD1 matches 10 bases. With V trimmed by 1 base and J by 10 bases, 4 bases remained unmatched. The germline V gene encodes CDR1 SGHKS and CDR2 YYEKEE (reference sequence). The CDR3 covers 13 residues. Drawing the rest from reference TRBV5-5 and TRBJ1-1, the complete variable domain is DAGVTQSPTHLIKTRGQQVTLRCSPISGHKSVSWYQQVLGQGPQFIFQYYEKEERGRGNFPDRFSARQFPNYSSELNVNALLLGDSALYLCASSLSTGGTAFFGQGTRLTVV.

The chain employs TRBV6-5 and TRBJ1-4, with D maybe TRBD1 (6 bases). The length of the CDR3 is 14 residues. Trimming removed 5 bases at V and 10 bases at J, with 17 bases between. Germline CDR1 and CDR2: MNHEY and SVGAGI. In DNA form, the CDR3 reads TGTGCCAGCAGTCCAGGGGCAGGAATTGCAAAACTGTTTTTT. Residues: CASSPGAGIAKLFF.

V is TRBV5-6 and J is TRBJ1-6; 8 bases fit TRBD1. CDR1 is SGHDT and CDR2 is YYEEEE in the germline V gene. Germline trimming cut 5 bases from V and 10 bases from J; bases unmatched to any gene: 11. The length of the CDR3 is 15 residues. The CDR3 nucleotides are TGTGCCAGCAGACCACGGGACAGGTTAAAATCACCCCTCCACTTT. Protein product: CASRPRDRLKSPLHF.

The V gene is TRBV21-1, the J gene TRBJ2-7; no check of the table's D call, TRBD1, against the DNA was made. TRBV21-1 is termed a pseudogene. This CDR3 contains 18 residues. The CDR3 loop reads CASSLGHLLIQNQNEQYF. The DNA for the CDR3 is TGTGCCAGCAGCCTCGGACACCTACTCATCCAGAACCAAAACGAGCAGTACTTC.

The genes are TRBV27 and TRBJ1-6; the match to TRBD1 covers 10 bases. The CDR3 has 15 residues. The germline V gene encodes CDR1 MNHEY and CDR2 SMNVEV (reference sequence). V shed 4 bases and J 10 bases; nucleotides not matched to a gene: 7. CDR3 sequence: CASSSPDRGGSPLHF. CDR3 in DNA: TGTGCCAGCAGTTCGCCGGACAGGGGGGGATCACCCCTCCACTTT.

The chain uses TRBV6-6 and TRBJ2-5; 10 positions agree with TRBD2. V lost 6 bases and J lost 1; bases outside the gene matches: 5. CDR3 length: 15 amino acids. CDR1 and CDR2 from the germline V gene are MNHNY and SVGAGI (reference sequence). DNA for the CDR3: TGTGCCAGCAGCCCTAGCGGGGGTTCCCAAGAGACCCAGTACTTC. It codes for CASSPSGGSQETQYF.

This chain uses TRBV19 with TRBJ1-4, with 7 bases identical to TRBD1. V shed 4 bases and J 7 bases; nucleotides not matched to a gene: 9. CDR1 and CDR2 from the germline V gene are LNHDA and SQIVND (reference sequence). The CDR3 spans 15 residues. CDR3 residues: CASSRGTARGEKLFF. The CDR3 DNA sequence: TGTGCCAGTAGTAGGGGGACAGCCAGGGGTGAAAAACTGTTTTTT.